Following are 16 T cell receptor beta chains from one sample sequenced in a study of blood T cell repertoires in COVID-19. Profiling relied on immunoSEQ multiplex PCR, and the TCRdb table lists in-frame clones only, not all of them. There are about 18,000 clones in the sample; approximately 85% occur only once, and approximately 15% lies in the top ten. Sequenced: peripheral blood. These TCRs come from a man aged 40-49 years with active or convalescent COVID-19.

The V call is TRBV2, the J call TRBJ2-1; 7 positions agree with TRBD2. Germline CDR1 SNHLY, CDR2 FYNNEI. This CDR3 is built from 16 residues. V lost 6 bases and J lost 0; bases outside the gene matches: 8. CDR3 sequence: CASRRLTSPSYNEQFF. CDR3 in DNA: TGTGCCAGCAGACGACTGACTAGCCCCTCCTACAATGAGCAGTTCTTC.

Relative to its sample, this clone is large. CDR3 protein: CASSLKGNGGYTF. In DNA form, the CDR3 reads TGTGCCAGCAGCTTAAAGGGGAACGGTGGCTACACCTTC. The chain carries TRBV7-2 and TRBJ1-2, with D possibly being TRBD1 (5 bases). The CDR3 is made up of 13 amino acids. The germline V gene encodes CDR1 SGHTA and CDR2 FQGNSA. The V and J ends lost 2 bases and 7 bases respectively, with 11 bases between them.

The chain has TRBV19 and TRBJ1-2; the D is unclear. CDR1 is LNHDA and CDR2 is SQIVND in the germline V gene (reference sequence). There are 14 residues in the CDR3. The V gene lost 1 base and the J gene lost 3 bases, with 9 bases spanning the gap. The CDR3 DNA reads as TGTGCCAGTAGTATAGGCAGAATTCACTATGGCTACACCTTC. It specifies CASSIGRIHYGYTF. The full variable domain, with the rest looked up from reference TRBV19 and TRBJ1-2, is DGGITQSPKYLFRKEGQNVTLSCEQNLNHDAMYWYRQDPGQGLRLIYYSQIVNDFQKGDIAEGYSVSREKKESFPLTVTSAQKNPTAFYLCASSIGRIHYGYTFGSGTRLTVV.

The chain carries TRBV5-6 and TRBJ1-3; 7 nucleotides align to TRBD1. Germline trimming cut 5 bases from V and 4 bases from J; bases unmatched to any gene: 9. CDR3 length: 15 amino acids. CDR1 and CDR2 from the germline V gene are SGHDT and YYEEEE. In DNA, the CDR3 is TGTGCCAGCAGTCCCGCGACAGGGACAGGAAACACCATATATTTT. Protein: CASSPATGTGNTIYF.

V is TRBV5-4 and J is TRBJ1-2; D gene unclear. The CDR3 extends over 15 amino acids. V shed 3 bases and J shed 0 bases, with 12 bases lying between them. Per germline, CDR1 SGHNT and CDR2 YYREEE (reference sequence). The chain's CDR3 is CASSSLLEANYGYTF. Here the CDR3 DNA reads TGTGCCAGCAGCTCCCTGTTGGAGGCTAACTATGGCTACACCTTC. The variable domain in full, with the rest retrieved from reference TRBV5-4 and TRBJ1-2, is ETGVTQSPTHLIKTRGQQVTLRCSSQSGHNTVSWYQQALGQGPQFIFQYYREEENGRGNFPPRFSGLQFPNYSSELNVNALELDDSALYLCASSSLLEANYGYTFGSGTRLTVV.

V is TRBV9 and J is TRBJ2-7; D remains ambiguous. CDR1 and CDR2 (germline): SGDLS, YYNGEE. The CDR3 sequence is 12 residues long. V lost 0 bases and J lost 3, with 4 bases in between. In DNA form, the CDR3 reads TGTGCCAGCAGCGTAGGGAGCTACGAGCAGTACTTC. Translated: CASSVGSYEQYF.

Worth noting for this clone: The same CDR3 arises from other DNA sequences in this sample as well. V usage is TRBV9 and J usage is TRBJ1-2; a weak D match, TRBD1 (5 bases). The germline V gene has CDR1 SGDLS and CDR2 YYNGEE. Trimming stripped 0 bases from V and 0 bases from J, with 6 bases between. CDR3 length: 14 amino acids. CDR3 in amino acids: CASSVGGANYGYTF. DNA of the CDR3: TGTGCCAGCAGCGTAGGGGGGGCTAACTATGGCTACACCTTC.

In this sample, this clone turned up a few times. The rearrangement uses TRBV4-1 and TRBJ1-2, with D possibly TRBD1 on 6 matching bases. Trimming took off 2 bases at V and 0 bases at J, with 13 bases between the two ends. Germline loops: CDR1 MGHRA, CDR2 YSYEKL. The CDR3 length is 16 residues. The CDR3 here is CASSQRGTNTNYGYTF. CDR3 nucleotides: TGCGCCAGCAGCCAACGTGGGACAAACACTAACTATGGCTACACCTTC.

V usage is TRBV5-1 and J usage is TRBJ1-4, with D possibly being TRBD1 (6 bases). V dropped 2 bases and J dropped 0 bases, with 14 bases sitting between them. The V gene's germline CDR1 is SGHRS and CDR2 YFSETQ. The CDR3 length is 17 residues. The CDR3 DNA is TGCGCCAGCAGCTTCAGGGGTAGGGGCCCAACTAATGAAAAACTGTTTTTT. Translation gives CASSFRGRGPTNEKLFF.

The genes are TRBV9 and TRBJ2-1, with TRBD2 matching over 8 bases. Germline CDR1 reads SGDLS; CDR2 reads YYNGEE. V shed 0 bases and J 4 bases; nucleotides not matched to a gene: 6. CDR3 length equals 16 residues. The CDR3 loop reads CASSVDPGGTYNEQFF. CDR3 sequence (DNA): TGTGCCAGCAGCGTAGACCCGGGGGGGACATACAATGAGCAGTTCTTC.

The chain links TRBV5-1 to TRBJ2-7; 13 bases are shared with TRBD2. Germline CDR1 reads SGHRS; CDR2 reads YFSETQ. This CDR3 region has 18 residues. V lost 4 bases, J lost 2 bases, and 12 bases stayed unmatched. As DNA, the CDR3 is TGCGCCAGCAGCCCTTTTAAGGCACTAGCGGGGGGGACCTACGAGCAGTACTTC. It encodes CASSPFKALAGGTYEQYF.

This clone was detected only once. The chain links TRBV6-1 to TRBJ2-5; D might be TRBD2 (7 bases). The CDR3 runs 16 residues. Germline assignment: CDR1 MNHNS and CDR2 SASEGT. Trimming pared 3 bases from V and 4 bases from J, leaving 18 bases between. The CDR3 spells CASSELDGGRGETQYF. The CDR3 bases are TGTGCCAGCAGTGAGCTCGACGGGGGGCGGGGAGAGACCCAGTACTTC.

This chain uses TRBV7-2 with TRBJ2-5, with D unclear. The length of the CDR3 is 13 residues. V was clipped by 5 bases and J by 5 bases, with 12 bases between them. CDR1 and CDR2 from the germline V gene are SGHTA and FQGNSA. DNA of the CDR3: TGTGCCAGCAGCCCCCTAGATTCGGAGACCCAGTACTTC. Amino acid sequence: CASSPLDSETQYF.

The genes are TRBV28 and TRBJ2-5; TRBD1 matches at 12 bases. The CDR3 is made up of 17 amino acids. CDR1 and CDR2 (germline): MDHEN, SYDVKM. V was pared by 5 bases and J by 5 bases, with 12 bases of the junction left unmatched. CDR3 nucleotide sequence: TGTGCCAGCAGTCCATCCTCGGGACAGGGGGCTTGGGAGACCCAGTACTTC. It encodes CASSPSSGQGAWETQYF.

This clone was detected only once. The chain is built from TRBV7-8 and TRBJ2-3, with TRBD2 identical over 7 bases. Germline loops: CDR1 SGHVS, CDR2 FQNEAQ. This CDR3 is built from 17 residues. V was pared by 2 bases and J by 2 bases, with 10 bases of the junction left unmatched. CDR3 residues: CASSLRARAGNTDTQYF. CDR3 coding DNA: TGTGCCAGCAGCTTAAGAGCTCGAGCGGGGAACACAGATACGCAGTATTTT.

The CDR3 loop reads CASRIDRGFYNEQFF. CDR3 sequence (DNA): TGTGCCAGCAGGATCGACAGGGGGTTTTACAATGAGCAGTTCTTC. The chain carries TRBV5-8 and TRBJ2-1, with 9 bases aligning to TRBD1. The trim removed 5 bases at V and 4 bases at J, leaving 7 bases unmatched. Germline V CDR1 and CDR2: SGHTS, YDEGEE. CDR3 length: 15 residues.